Below are 27 T cell receptor beta chains sequenced from a single sample in a study of blood T cell repertoires in COVID-19. The data were produced by immunoSEQ multiplex PCR, yet TCRdb's version contains in-frame clones alone and is incomplete. Of roughly 87,000 clones listed, roughly 78% were seen once; the top ten hold around 14%. Sequencing input: peripheral blood. The receptors derive from a woman of 80 years or more with acute or convalescent COVID-19.

This clone was detected ten times or more. This chain joins TRBV7-9 and TRBJ1-1; D is perhaps TRBD1 (6 bases). The CDR3 contains 14 residues. In germline, CDR1 is SEHNR, CDR2 FQNEAQ (reference sequence). V lost 5 bases and J 11 bases, leaving 21 bases between the germline ends. CDR3 in amino acids: CASSNQGSGREAFF. DNA of the CDR3: TGTGCCAGCAGCAATCAGGGGTCTGGGCGCGAGGCTTTCTTT. The full variable domain, in which reference TRBV7-9 and TRBJ1-1 provide the parts outside the CDR3, is DTGVSQNPRHKITKRGQNVTFRCDPISEHNRLYWYRQTLGQGPEFLTYFQNEAQLEKSRLLSDRFSAERPKGSFSTLEIQRTEQGDSAMYLCASSNQGSGREAFFGQGTRLTVV.

This chain joins TRBV9 and TRBJ2-7, with a possible D match to TRBD2 (5 bases). The CDR3 sequence is 13 residues long. Germline CDR1 and CDR2: SGDLS and YYNGEE. V lost 3 bases and J lost 4, with 11 bases in between. The CDR3 DNA sequence: TGTGCCAGCAGCGAGAGGGTTGGGTACGAGCAGTACTTC. Amino acid sequence: CASSERVGYEQYF.

The rearrangement links TRBV30 to TRBJ1-2; 7 nucleotides line up with TRBD1. Germline-derived CDR1 and CDR2 are GTSNPN and SVGIG (reference sequence). The CDR3 is 15 amino acids. The V and J ends lost 1 base and 7 bases, in that order; junction bases with no gene match: 12. The CDR3 bases are TGTGCCTGGAGTGGGGACCTGACAGGGATGGGTGGCTACACCTTC. Protein: CAWSGDLTGMGGYTF. The whole variable domain, filled in from reference TRBV30 and TRBJ1-2, reads SQTIHQWPATLVQPVGSPLSLECTVEGTSNPNLYWYRQAAGRGLQLLFYSVGIGQISSEVPQNLSASRPQDRQFILSSKKLLLSDSGFYLCAWSGDLTGMGGYTFGSGTRLTVV.

This rearrangement joins TRBV6-2 or TRBV6-3 to TRBJ1-2, with D possibly matching TRBD1 (6 bases). V was cut by 4 bases and J by 0 bases, with 12 bases left in between. CDR1 MNHEY and CDR2 SVGEGT come from the germline V gene. The CDR3 totals 15 residues. The CDR3, as DNA: TGTGCCAGCAGTTCCGCGAGGACAGCTAACTATGGCTACACCTTC. Its protein product is CASSSARTANYGYTF.

V gene TRBV27 combines with J gene TRBJ1-2; unclear D gene. Germline V lookup: CDR1 MNHEY, CDR2 SMNVEV (reference sequence). Between the trimmed V and J ends, which lost 6 bases and 4 bases, there was a span of 24 bases. The CDR3 consists of 17 residues. CDR3: CASSPRGEAQRAYGYTF. The CDR3 coding sequence is TGTGCCAGCAGCCCCCGCGGGGAGGCGCAACGGGCCTATGGCTACACCTTC.

This clone was recorded at least ten times. V is TRBV5-4 and J is TRBJ1-5, with 7 bases fitting TRBD1. V lost 4 bases, J lost 4 bases, and 5 bases stayed unmatched. In germline, CDR1 is SGHNT, CDR2 YYREEE (reference sequence). This CDR3 has 14 amino acids. CDR3 DNA: TGTGCCAGCAGCCGACAGGGCTATAATCAGCCCCAGCATTTT. This encodes CASSRQGYNQPQHF.

The rearrangement joins TRBV9 to TRBJ2-2, with D unclear. The CDR3 consists of 17 residues. The germline V gene has CDR1 SGDLS and CDR2 YYNGEE. V was clipped by 0 bases and J by 0 bases, with 12 bases between them. The CDR3 loop is CASSVVWAPANTGELFF. The CDR3 coding sequence is TGTGCCAGCAGCGTAGTCTGGGCACCTGCGAACACCGGGGAGCTGTTTTTT.

The V and J genes are TRBV3-1 (or the pseudogene TRBV3-2) and TRBJ2-1; TRBD2 matches 10 bases. CDR3 length: 16 residues. V lost 5 bases, J lost 2 bases, and 6 bases stayed unmatched. Germline V CDR1 and CDR2: LGHDT, YNNKEL (reference sequence). The CDR3 protein is CASSARSGGAYNEQFF. CDR3 coding DNA: TGTGCCAGCAGCGCTAGAAGCGGGGGGGCCTACAATGAGCAGTTCTTC.

This clone was recorded once. This chain joins TRBV11-3 and TRBJ1-4; 7 bases agree with TRBD1. The germline CDR1 and CDR2 sequences are SGHNT and YENEEA. There are 15 residues in the CDR3. The J segment lost 6 bases and the V segment lost 1 base, leaving 5 bases of the junction unmatched. The CDR3 bases are TGTGCCAGCAGCTTAGGCCGGGACAGCGATGAAAAACTGTTTTTT. Protein sequence: CASSLGRDSDEKLFF.

This chain connects TRBV30 to TRBJ1-2; D possibly corresponds to TRBD1 (6 bases). Trimming pared 0 bases from V and 8 bases from J, leaving 10 bases between. This CDR3 is built from 12 residues. Per germline, CDR1 GTSNPN and CDR2 SVGIG (reference sequence). CDR3 loop: CAWSVFQGGYTF. The CDR3 coding sequence is TGTGCCTGGAGTGTCTTTCAGGGGGGCTACACCTTC.

V gene TRBV6-2 or TRBV6-3 combines with J gene TRBJ1-2, with a weak D call TRBD1 (6 bases). The germline V gene has CDR1 MNHEY and CDR2 SVGEGT. V lost 2 bases and J lost 8, with 15 bases in between. The CDR3 totals 14 residues. The CDR3 loop reads CASSYPGALSGYTF. The CDR3 nucleotides read TGTGCCAGCAGTTACCCAGGGGCCCTATCCGGCTACACCTTC.

This rearrangement joins TRBV7-2 to TRBJ2-3, with 8 bases matching TRBD1. Germline trimming cut 4 bases from V and 8 bases from J; bases unmatched to any gene: 11. The CDR3 has 15 residues. The germline V gene encodes CDR1 SGHTA and CDR2 FQGNSA. DNA of the CDR3: TGTGCCAGCAGCTCACAGGGGGGACGTTCGGGTACGCAGTATTTT. The encoded protein is CASSSQGGRSGTQYF.

The rearrangement uses TRBV3-1 (or the pseudogene TRBV3-2) and TRBJ1-1, with 7 bases matching TRBD1. CDR3 length: 17 residues. After removal of 4 bases from V and 1 base from J, the junction contained 12 bases not matched to a gene. CDR1 and CDR2 (germline): LGHDT, YNNKEL (reference sequence). CDR3 in amino acids: CASSREDRTHGNTEAFF. CDR3 DNA: TGTGCCAGCAGCCGGGAGGACAGGACCCATGGGAACACTGAAGCTTTCTTT.

The gene calls are TRBV28 and TRBJ2-2; no definite D call. This CDR3 comprises 11 residues. Between the trimmed V and J ends, which lost 6 bases and 6 bases, there was a span of 5 bases. From germline, CDR1 is MDHEN and CDR2 SYDVKM. CDR3 in DNA: TGTGCCAGCAGCCTCTCCGGGGAGCTGTTTTTT. This sequence encodes CASSLSGELFF.

The CDR3 DNA reads as TGCAGCGTTGGATCCGGGGAAACTAATGAAAAACTGTTTTTT. Its translation: CSVGSGETNEKLFF. The rearrangement uses TRBV29-1 and TRBJ1-4; D is unresolved. Deletions cut 4 bases from V and 1 base from J, with 10 bases between. Germline lookup yields CDR1 SQVTM and CDR2 ANQGSEA. The CDR3 runs to 14 residues. Full variable domain (outside the CDR3, taken from reference TRBV29-1 and TRBJ1-4): SAVISQKPSRDICQRGTSLTIQCQVDSQVTMMFWYRQQPGQSLTLIATANQGSEATYESGFVIDKFPISRPNLTFSTLTVSNMSPEDSSIYLCSVGSGETNEKLFFGSGTQLSVL.

The V gene is TRBV7-9, the J gene TRBJ1-1; 7 bases align to TRBD1. CDR3 length: 15 residues. Germline CDR1 SEHNR, CDR2 FQNEAQ (reference sequence). J gave up 5 bases and V 5 bases, and 11 bases lay outside the gene matches. The CDR3 nucleotides are TGTGCCAGCAGCGGACACAGGGGAAAGTTGACTGAAGCTTTCTTT. Its translation: CASSGHRGKLTEAFF.

The chain links TRBV9 to TRBJ2-3; 12 bases match TRBD2. This CDR3 is 16 amino acids long. The germline V gene has CDR1 SGDLS and CDR2 YYNGEE. The junction had 6 bases not matched to a gene; V was cut back by 3 bases and J by 4 bases. The CDR3 DNA sequence: TGTGCCAGCAGCGCTAGCGGGGGGGCGCTTTCAGATACGCAGTATTTT. Translation: CASSASGGALSDTQYF.

The V gene is TRBV9, the J gene TRBJ1-3, with D hard to call. V was clipped by 4 bases and J by 4 bases, with 9 bases between them. This CDR3 contains 13 residues. Germline CDR1 reads SGDLS; CDR2 reads YYNGEE. The CDR3 spells CASSSLLGNTIYF. DNA of the CDR3: TGTGCCAGCAGCTCCCTCCTCGGAAACACCATATATTTT.

This clone was found a few times. The chain links TRBV5-1 to TRBJ1-1; a possible D gene is TRBD1 (5 bases). The length of the CDR3 is 14 residues. Looked up from germline, CDR1 is SGHRS and CDR2 is YFSETQ. Trimming left V 0 bases short and J 5 bases short, with 11 bases between. The CDR3 nucleotides read TGCGCCAGCAGCTTGGAGCCAGGGAAAACTGAAGCTTTCTTT. As protein: CASSLEPGKTEAFF.

V gene TRBV9 combines with J gene TRBJ2-3; D unresolved. This CDR3 contains 12 residues. Germline CDR1 reads SGDLS; CDR2 reads YYNGEE. V dropped 1 base and J dropped 3 bases, with 3 bases sitting between them. For the CDR3, the DNA is TGTGCCAGCAGCGTATCGACAGATACGCAGTATTTT. It codes for CASSVSTDTQYF.

As for this clone: Distinct nucleotide sequences in the sample also encode this CDR3. The V call is TRBV19, the J call TRBJ2-5, with TRBD2 identical over 7 bases. CDR3 length equals 14 residues. CDR1 and CDR2 (germline): LNHDA, SQIVND (reference sequence). Trimming removed 8 bases from V and 1 base from J; junction bases left unmatched: 7. The CDR3, as DNA: TGTGCCAGTTCTAACGGGGGGAGCCAAGAGACCCAGTACTTC. This sequence encodes CASSNGGSQETQYF.

The genes are TRBV5-8 and TRBJ1-1; perhaps TRBD1 as D (6 bases). Trimming removed 3 bases at V and 9 bases at J, with 18 bases between. Germline CDR1 reads SGHTS; CDR2 reads YDEGEE. This CDR3 region has 14 residues. The CDR3 DNA reads TGTGCCAGCAGCTCCTTATCCTCCGGGACAAAAGCTTTCTTT. It specifies CASSSLSSGTKAFF.

This chain links TRBV19 with TRBJ1-2; possibly TRBD1 for D (6 bases). With 6 bases removed from V and 6 bases from J, the gap between germline ends came to 14 bases. CDR3 size: 13 residues. CDR1 and CDR2 from the germline V gene are LNHDA and SQIVND (reference sequence). Written as DNA, the CDR3 is TGTGCCAGTAGGCTACAGGGTCGTGATGGCTACACCTTC. It is translated as CASRLQGRDGYTF.

This clone appeared a single time. This chain uses TRBV27 with TRBJ2-7; 9 bases fit TRBD1. Germline-derived CDR1 and CDR2 are MNHEY and SMNVEV (reference sequence). The CDR3 runs 15 residues. The ends lost 5 bases at V and 5 bases at J; junction bases unmatched: 10. The CDR3 here is CASSPQDRGLNEQYF. The CDR3 DNA follows: TGTGCCAGCAGTCCCCAGGACAGGGGACTCAACGAGCAGTACTTC.

V is TRBV9 and J is TRBJ2-7; no definite D call. Deletions cut 4 bases from V and 6 bases from J, with 11 bases between. The CDR3 contains 12 residues. The V gene's germline CDR1 is SGDLS and CDR2 YYNGEE. The CDR3 region has the DNA TGTGCCAGCAGCCCCCGCGGCCTCGAGCAGTACTTC. Residues: CASSPRGLEQYF.

This clone was found many times. The chain employs TRBV2 and TRBJ2-3; 9 positions match TRBD1. The CDR3 consists of 14 residues. V was clipped by 5 bases and J by 1 base; unmatched bases: 1. Per the germline V gene, CDR1 is SNHLY and CDR2 is FYNNEI. CDR3 sequence (DNA): TGTGCCAGCAGTCGGGACAGGGGCACAGATACGCAGTATTTT. Protein sequence: CASSRDRGTDTQYF.

The V gene is TRBV23-1, the J gene TRBJ2-1; 9 nucleotides align to TRBD2. TRBV23-1 is flagged as an ORF with uncertain function. Unmatched junction bases numbered 9, after V lost 2 bases and J lost 4 bases. This CDR3 spans 17 amino acids. The CDR3 region has the DNA TGCGCCAGCAGTCAAGGGACGGTGGCGGGAGGGTACAATGAGCAGTTCTTC. This codes for CASSQGTVAGGYNEQFF.